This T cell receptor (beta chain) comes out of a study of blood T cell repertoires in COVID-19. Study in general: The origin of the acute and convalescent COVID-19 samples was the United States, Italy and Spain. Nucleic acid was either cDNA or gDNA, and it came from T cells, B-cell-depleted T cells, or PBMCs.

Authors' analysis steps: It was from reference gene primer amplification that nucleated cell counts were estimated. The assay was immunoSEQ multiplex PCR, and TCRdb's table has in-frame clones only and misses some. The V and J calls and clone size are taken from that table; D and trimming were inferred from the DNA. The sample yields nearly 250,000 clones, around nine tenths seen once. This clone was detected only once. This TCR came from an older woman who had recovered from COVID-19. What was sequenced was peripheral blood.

CDR3 in DNA: TGCGCCAGCAGCGACGGACAGGGAGCTAACTATGGCTACACCTTC. This sequence encodes CASSDGQGANYGYTF. The chain recombines TRBV5-1 with TRBJ1-2; 8 bases match TRBD1. Looked up from germline, CDR1 is SGHRS and CDR2 is YFSETQ. CDR3 size: 15 residues. J gave up 0 bases and V 4 bases, and 5 bases lay outside the gene matches.